The 9 T cell receptor beta chains below come from one sample, sequenced in a study of beta chain features in type 1 diabetes. cDNA synthesis used the whole RNA isolate, giving expressed TCRB sequences. Assay: immunoSEQ multiplex PCR; the TCRdb copy retains only in-frame clones and omits some. The sample lists 620,000 or so clones, around 16% occurring once. Sequenced sample: naive CD4+ T cells from blood. These receptor sequences come from a man aged 18 to 30 in good health.

A note on this clone: The sample contains more than one DNA sequence encoding this CDR3. The CDR3 sequence: CASSVAAGNQPQHF. The CDR3 region has the DNA TGTGCCAGCAGCGTAGCTGCGGGCAATCAGCCCCAGCATTTT. The V call is TRBV9, the J call TRBJ1-5; no reliable D call. Trimming left V 0 bases short and J 2 bases short, with 6 bases between. Germline V CDR1 and CDR2: SGDLS, YYNGEE. There are 14 residues in the CDR3.

This clone was counted between two and nine times. This chain uses TRBV29-1 with TRBJ2-3; the match to TRBD2 covers 7 bases. The CDR3 has 14 amino acids. V shed 6 bases and J 2 bases; nucleotides not matched to a gene: 8. From germline, CDR1 is SQVTM and CDR2 ANQGSEA. The CDR3 is CSVKGLGLTDTQYF. The CDR3 DNA reads TGCAGCGTCAAAGGACTAGGCCTCACAGATACGCAGTATTTT.

This chain links TRBV19 with TRBJ1-5; 7 bases agree with TRBD1. The CDR3 has 14 residues. CDR1 LNHDA and CDR2 SQIVND come from the germline V gene (reference sequence). V lost 10 bases to trimming and J lost 6 bases; unmatched junction nucleotides: 12. The CDR3 DNA follows: TGTGCCACCAGAGACGGGACAGTTGGTCAGCCCCAGCATTTT. Protein product: CATRDGTVGQPQHF.

The V and J genes are TRBV7-2 and TRBJ2-7; TRBD1 is a possible D gene (6 bases). The CDR3 covers 15 residues. Germline-derived CDR1 and CDR2 are SGHTA and FQGNSA. Between the trimmed V and J ends, which lost 5 bases and 0 bases, there was a span of 14 bases. CDR3 sequence reads: CASSLDDRSSYEQYF. Here the CDR3 DNA reads TGTGCCAGCAGCCTAGATGACAGGAGCTCCTACGAGCAGTACTTC.

This clone has only a few counts. The chain uses TRBV4-1 and TRBJ2-3; D uncertain. The CDR3 extends over 13 amino acids. Germline CDR1 MGHRA, CDR2 YSYEKL. V was pared by 3 bases and J by 6 bases, with 10 bases between. CDR3 sequence (DNA): TGCGCCAGCAGCCACGAACTCAGGGATACGCAGTATTTT. It specifies CASSHELRDTQYF.

The V gene is TRBV7-8, the J gene TRBJ1-5; no clear D. Germline-derived CDR1 and CDR2 are SGHVS and FQNEAQ. The CDR3 length is 16 residues. Trimming took off 1 base at V and 0 bases at J, with 10 bases between the two ends. Here the CDR3 DNA reads TGTGCCAGCAGCTTAGTCGGGCCCACTAGCAATCAGCCCCAGCATTTT. Its translation is CASSLVGPTSNQPQHF.

This clone has more than one count but fewer than ten. The rearrangement links TRBV4-2 to TRBJ2-3, with TRBD2 identical over 9 bases. J was trimmed by 4 bases and V by 7 bases; bases with no gene match: 3. The CDR3 totals 13 residues. Per germline, CDR1 LGHNA and CDR2 YNFKEQ. The CDR3: CASKGLAPDTQYF. CDR3 coding DNA: TGTGCCAGCAAGGGACTAGCTCCAGATACGCAGTATTTT.

This sequence joins TRBV7-2 and TRBJ2-5, with a possible D match to TRBD2 (6 bases). V lost 5 bases and J lost 5, with 15 bases in between. In germline, CDR1 is SGHTA, CDR2 FQGNSA. The CDR3 consists of 14 residues. CDR3 amino acids: CASSRNRGGETQYF. The CDR3, as DNA: TGTGCCAGCAGCAGAAACCGTGGGGGGGAGACCCAGTACTTC.

This chain connects TRBV7-6 to TRBJ2-7, with TRBD1 identical over 7 bases. The CDR3 totals 13 residues. With V trimmed by 0 bases and J by 7 bases, 3 bases remained unmatched. Germline V gives CDR1 SGHVS, CDR2 FNYEAQ. The CDR3 nucleotides are TGTGCCAGCAGCTTAGCGACAGGGATTGAGCAGTACTTC. Its translation: CASSLATGIEQYF.